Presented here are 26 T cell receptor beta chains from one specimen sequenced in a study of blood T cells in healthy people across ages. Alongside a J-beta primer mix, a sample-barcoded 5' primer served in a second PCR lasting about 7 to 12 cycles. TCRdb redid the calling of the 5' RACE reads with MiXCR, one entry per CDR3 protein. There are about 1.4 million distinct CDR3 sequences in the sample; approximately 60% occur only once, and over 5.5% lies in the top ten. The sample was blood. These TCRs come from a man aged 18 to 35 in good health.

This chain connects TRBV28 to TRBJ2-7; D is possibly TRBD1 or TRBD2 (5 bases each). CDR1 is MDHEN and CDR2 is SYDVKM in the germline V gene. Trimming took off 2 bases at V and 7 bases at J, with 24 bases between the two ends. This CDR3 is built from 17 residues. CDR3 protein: CASSLDYWVMGPREQYF. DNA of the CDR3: TGTGCCAGCAGTTTAGATTATTGGGTGATGGGACCAAGGGAGCAGTACTTC.

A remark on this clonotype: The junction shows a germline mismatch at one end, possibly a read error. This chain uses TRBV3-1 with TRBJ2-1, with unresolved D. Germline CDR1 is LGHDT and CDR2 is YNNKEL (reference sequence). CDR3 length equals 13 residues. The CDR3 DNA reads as TGCGCCAGCAGCCAAGATAGTGACAATGAGCAGTTCTTC. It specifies CASSQDSDNEQFF.

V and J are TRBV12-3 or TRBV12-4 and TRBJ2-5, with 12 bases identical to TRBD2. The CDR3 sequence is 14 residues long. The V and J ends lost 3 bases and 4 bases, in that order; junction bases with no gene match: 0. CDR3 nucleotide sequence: TGTGCCAGCAGTTTGACTAGCGGGAGAGAGACCCAGTACTTC. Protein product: CASSLTSGRETQYF.

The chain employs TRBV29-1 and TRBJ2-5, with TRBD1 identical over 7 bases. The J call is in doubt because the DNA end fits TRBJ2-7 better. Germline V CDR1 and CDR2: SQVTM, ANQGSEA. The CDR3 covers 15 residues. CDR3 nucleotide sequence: TGCAGCGTATACGCGACAGGGACCAGGGGGTGCGAGCAGTACTTC. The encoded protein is CSVYATGTRGCEQYF.

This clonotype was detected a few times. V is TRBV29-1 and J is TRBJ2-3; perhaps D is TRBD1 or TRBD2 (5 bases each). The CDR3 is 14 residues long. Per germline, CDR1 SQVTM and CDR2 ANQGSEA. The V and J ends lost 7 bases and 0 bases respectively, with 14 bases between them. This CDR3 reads CSAKQGDSTDTQYF. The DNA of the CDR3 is TGCAGCGCGAAGCAGGGAGATAGCACAGATACGCAGTATTTT.

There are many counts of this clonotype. CDR3 region: CSVERGNGYTF. CDR3 coding DNA: TGCAGCGTTGAGAGGGGGAATGGCTACACCTTC. The gene calls are TRBV29-1 and TRBJ1-2; tentatively, D is TRBD1 (6 bases). This CDR3 is built from 11 residues. Trimming cost V 3 bases and J 6 bases, with 8 bases left between them. Germline loops: CDR1 SQVTM, CDR2 ANQGSEA.

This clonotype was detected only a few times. CDR3 coding DNA: TGCAGTGTTCCGGGCACTAGGGTCGAGCAGTACTTC. Translating it yields CSVPGTRVEQYF. The chain employs TRBV20-1 and TRBJ2-5; D perhaps matches TRBD2 (5 bases). The J call may not be correct, given that the DNA end is closer to TRBJ2-7. The V gene's germline CDR1 is DFQATT and CDR2 SNEGSKA (reference sequence). The CDR3 is 12 amino acids.

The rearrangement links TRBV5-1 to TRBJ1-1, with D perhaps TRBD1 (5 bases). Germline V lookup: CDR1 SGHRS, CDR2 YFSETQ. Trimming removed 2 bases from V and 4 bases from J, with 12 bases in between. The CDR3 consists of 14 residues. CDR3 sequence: CASSFQGEGTEAFF. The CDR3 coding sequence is TGCGCCAGCAGCTTCCAAGGGGAGGGCACTGAAGCTTTCTTT. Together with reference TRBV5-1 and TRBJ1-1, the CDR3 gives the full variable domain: KAGVTQTPRYLIKTRGQQVTLSCSPISGHRSVSWYQQTPGQGLQFLFEYFSETQRNKGNFPGRFSGRQFSNSRSEMNVSTLELGDSALYLCASSFQGEGTEAFFGQGTRLTVV.

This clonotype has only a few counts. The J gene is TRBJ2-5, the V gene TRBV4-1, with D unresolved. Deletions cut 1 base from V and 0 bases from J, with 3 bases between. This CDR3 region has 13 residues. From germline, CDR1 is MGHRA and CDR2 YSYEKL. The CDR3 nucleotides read TGCGCCAGCAGCCAAGTTAACCAAGAGACCCAGTACTTC. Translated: CASSQVNQETQYF.

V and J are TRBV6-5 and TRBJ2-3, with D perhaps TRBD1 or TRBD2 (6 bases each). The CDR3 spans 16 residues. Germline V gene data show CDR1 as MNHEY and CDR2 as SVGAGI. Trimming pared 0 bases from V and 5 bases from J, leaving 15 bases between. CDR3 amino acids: CASSYSWGAQGDTQYF. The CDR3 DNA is TGTGCCAGCAGTTACTCGTGGGGGGCGCAGGGAGATACGCAGTATTTT.

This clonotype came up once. CDR3 sequence reads: CASTLQGLKDTEAFF. CDR3 in DNA: TGTGCCAGCACCCTACAGGGACTGAAGGACACTGAAGCTTTCTTT. This chain joins TRBV6-5 and TRBJ1-1, with a weak D call TRBD1 (6 bases). Looked up from germline, CDR1 is MNHEY and CDR2 is SVGAGI. V was clipped by 7 bases and J by 3 bases, with 18 bases between them. The CDR3 sequence is 15 residues long.

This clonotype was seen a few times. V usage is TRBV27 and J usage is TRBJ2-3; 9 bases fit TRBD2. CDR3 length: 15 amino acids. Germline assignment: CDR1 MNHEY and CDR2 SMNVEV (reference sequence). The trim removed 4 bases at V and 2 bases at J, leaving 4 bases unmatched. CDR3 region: CASSSAGGFTDTQYF. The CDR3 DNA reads TGTGCCAGCAGTTCGGCGGGGGGGTTCACAGATACGCAGTATTTT.

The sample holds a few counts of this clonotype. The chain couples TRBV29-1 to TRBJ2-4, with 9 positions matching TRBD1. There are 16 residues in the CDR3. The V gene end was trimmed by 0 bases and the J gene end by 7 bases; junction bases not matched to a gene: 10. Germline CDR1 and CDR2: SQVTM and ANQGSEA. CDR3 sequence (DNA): TGCAGCGTTGAAGACCCTTTGACAGGGGGTGTTAACATTCAGTACTTC. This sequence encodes CSVEDPLTGGVNIQYF.

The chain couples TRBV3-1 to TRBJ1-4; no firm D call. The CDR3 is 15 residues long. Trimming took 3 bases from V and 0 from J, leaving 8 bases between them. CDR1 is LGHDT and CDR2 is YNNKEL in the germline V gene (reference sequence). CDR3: CASSHLDATNEKLFF. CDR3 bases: TGTGCCAGCAGCCACCTCGACGCAACTAATGAAAAACTGTTTTTT.

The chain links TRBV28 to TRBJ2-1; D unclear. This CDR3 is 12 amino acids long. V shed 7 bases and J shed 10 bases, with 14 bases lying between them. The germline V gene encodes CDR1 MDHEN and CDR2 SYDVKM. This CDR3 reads CASTLRFGEQFF. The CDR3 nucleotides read TGTGCCAGCACCCTCCGATTTGGCGAGCAGTTCTTC.

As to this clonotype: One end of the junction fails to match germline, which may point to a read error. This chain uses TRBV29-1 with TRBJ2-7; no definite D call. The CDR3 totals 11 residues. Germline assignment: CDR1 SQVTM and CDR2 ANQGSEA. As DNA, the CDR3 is TGCAGCGTTGGGGCGGAGTACGAGCGGTACTTC. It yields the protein CSVGAEYERYF.

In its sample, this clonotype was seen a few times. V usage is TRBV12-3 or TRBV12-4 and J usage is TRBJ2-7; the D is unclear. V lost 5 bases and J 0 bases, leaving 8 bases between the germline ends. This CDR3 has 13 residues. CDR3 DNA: TGTGCCAGCAGTGTGGACGACTCCTACGAGCAGTACTTC. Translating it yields CASSVDDSYEQYF.

Here the CDR3 reads CASQGSSAGNQPQHF. DNA of the CDR3: TGTGCCTCGCAGGGGTCCAGCGCAGGAAATCAGCCCCAGCATTTT. This chain uses TRBV6-1 with TRBJ1-5; D might be TRBD1 (6 bases). V was trimmed by 11 bases and J by 4 bases, leaving 21 bases between them. The CDR3 length is 15 residues. Germline V CDR1 and CDR2: MNHNS, SASEGT.

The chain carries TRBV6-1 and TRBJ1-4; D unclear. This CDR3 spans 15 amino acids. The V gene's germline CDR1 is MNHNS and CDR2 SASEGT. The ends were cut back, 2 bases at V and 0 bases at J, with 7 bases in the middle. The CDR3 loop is CASSEWAATNEKLFF. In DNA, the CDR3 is TGTGCCAGCAGTGAATGGGCTGCAACTAATGAAAAACTGTTTTTT.

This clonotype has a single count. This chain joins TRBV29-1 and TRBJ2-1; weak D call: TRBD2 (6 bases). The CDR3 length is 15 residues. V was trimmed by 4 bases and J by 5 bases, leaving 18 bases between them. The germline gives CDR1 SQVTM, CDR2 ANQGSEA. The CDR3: CSVVLADRENNEQFF. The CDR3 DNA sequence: TGCAGCGTTGTCTTAGCGGATAGGGAAAACAATGAGCAGTTCTTC.

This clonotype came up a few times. In DNA form, the CDR3 reads TGTGCCAGCAGTTTCTCTGTATGGGGGGGGCCCTATGGCTACACCTTC. It translates to CASSFSVWGGPYGYTF. V gene TRBV28 combines with J gene TRBJ1-2; possible D gene TRBD1, 6 bases. The germline V gene has CDR1 MDHEN and CDR2 SYDVKM. This CDR3 is built from 16 residues. The V and J ends lost 3 bases and 4 bases respectively, with 18 bases between them.

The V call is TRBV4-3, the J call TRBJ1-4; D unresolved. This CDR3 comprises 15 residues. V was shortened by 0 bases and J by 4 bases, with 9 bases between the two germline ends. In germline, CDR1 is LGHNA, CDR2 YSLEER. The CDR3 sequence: CASSQEMRDNEKLFF. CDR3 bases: TGCGCCAGCAGCCAAGAGATGAGGGATAATGAAAAACTGTTTTTT.

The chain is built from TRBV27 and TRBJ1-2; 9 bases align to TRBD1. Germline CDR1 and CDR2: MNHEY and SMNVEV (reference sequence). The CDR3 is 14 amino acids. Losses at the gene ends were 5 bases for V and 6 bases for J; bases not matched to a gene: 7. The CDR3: CASSESGTGNGYTF. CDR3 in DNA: TGTGCCAGCAGTGAGTCCGGGACAGGGAATGGCTACACCTTC.

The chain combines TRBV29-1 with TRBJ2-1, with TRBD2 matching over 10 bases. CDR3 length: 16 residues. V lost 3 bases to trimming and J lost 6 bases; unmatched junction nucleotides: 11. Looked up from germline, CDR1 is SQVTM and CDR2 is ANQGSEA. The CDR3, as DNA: TGCAGCGTTGATGGACTAGCGGCTTGGAGTGCCAATGAGCAGTTCTTC. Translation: CSVDGLAAWSANEQFF.

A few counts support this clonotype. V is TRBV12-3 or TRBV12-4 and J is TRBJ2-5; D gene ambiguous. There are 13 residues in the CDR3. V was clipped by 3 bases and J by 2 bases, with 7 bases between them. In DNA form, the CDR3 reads TGTGCCAGCAGTTTTGAGAAACAAGAGACCCAGTACTTC. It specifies CASSFEKQETQYF.

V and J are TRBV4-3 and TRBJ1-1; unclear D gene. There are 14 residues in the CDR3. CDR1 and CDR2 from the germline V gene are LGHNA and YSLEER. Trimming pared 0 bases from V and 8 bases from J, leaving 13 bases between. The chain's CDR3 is CASSQDKVRREAFF. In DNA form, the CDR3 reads TGCGCCAGCAGCCAAGATAAAGTCCGTCGGGAAGCTTTCTTT.